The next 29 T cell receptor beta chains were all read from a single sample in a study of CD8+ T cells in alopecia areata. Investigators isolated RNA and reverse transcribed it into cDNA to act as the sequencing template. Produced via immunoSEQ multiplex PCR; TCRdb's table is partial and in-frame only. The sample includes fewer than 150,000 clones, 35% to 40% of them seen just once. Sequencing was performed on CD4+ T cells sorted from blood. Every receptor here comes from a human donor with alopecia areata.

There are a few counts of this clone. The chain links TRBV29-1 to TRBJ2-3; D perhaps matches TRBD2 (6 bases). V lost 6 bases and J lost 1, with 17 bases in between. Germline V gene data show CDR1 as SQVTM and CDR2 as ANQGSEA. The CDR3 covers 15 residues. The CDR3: CSVRRASERTDTQYF. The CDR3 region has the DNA TGCAGCGTCCGAAGGGCTAGCGAGCGCACAGATACGCAGTATTTT.

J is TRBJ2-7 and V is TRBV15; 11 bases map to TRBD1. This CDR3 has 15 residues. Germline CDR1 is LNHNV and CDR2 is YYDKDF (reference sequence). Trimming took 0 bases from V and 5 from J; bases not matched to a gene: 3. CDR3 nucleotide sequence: TGTGCCACCAGCAGAGATGGACAGGGGGCCCACGAGCAGTACTTC. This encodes CATSRDGQGAHEQYF.

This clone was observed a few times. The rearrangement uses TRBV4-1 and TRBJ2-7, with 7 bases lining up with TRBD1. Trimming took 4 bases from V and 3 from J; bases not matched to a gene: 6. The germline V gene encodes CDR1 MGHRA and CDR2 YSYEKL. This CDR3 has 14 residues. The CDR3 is CASSRYRDSYEQYF. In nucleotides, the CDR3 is TGCGCCAGCAGCCGCTACCGGGACAGCTACGAGCAGTACTTC.

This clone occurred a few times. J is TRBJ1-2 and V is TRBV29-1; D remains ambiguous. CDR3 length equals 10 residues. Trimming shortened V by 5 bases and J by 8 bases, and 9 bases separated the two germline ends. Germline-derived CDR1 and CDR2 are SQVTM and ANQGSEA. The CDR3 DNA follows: TGCAGCGTTCCCTCCGGGGGCTACACCTTC. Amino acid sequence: CSVPSGGYTF.

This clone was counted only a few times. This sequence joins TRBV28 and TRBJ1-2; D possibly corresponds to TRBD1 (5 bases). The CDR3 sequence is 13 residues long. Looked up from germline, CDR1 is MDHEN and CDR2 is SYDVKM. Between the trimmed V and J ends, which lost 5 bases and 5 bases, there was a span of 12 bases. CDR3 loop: CASSLGTEYGYTF. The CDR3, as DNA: TGTGCCAGCAGTCTCGGGACTGAGTATGGCTACACCTTC.

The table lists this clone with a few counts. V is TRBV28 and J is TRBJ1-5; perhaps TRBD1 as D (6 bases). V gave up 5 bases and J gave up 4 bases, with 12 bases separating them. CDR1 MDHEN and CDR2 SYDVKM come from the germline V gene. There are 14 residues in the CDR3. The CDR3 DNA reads TGTGCCAGCAGTATTCAGGGGCGTAATCAGCCCCAGCATTTT. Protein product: CASSIQGRNQPQHF.

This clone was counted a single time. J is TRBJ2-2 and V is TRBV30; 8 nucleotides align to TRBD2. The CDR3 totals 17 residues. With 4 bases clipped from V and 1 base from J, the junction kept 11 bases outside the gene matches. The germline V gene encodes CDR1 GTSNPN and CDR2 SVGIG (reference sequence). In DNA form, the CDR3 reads TGTGCCTGGAAACCGTGGGCCAGCGGGAGGAACACCGGGGAGCTGTTTTTT. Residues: CAWKPWASGRNTGELFF.

The CDR3 region has the DNA TGCGCCAGCAGCTTGGAGGCCACACCTGATGAGCAGTTCTTC. It is translated as CASSLEATPDEQFF. The rearrangement joins TRBV5-1 to TRBJ2-1, with no clear D. This CDR3 comprises 14 residues. V gave up 0 bases and J gave up 8 bases, with 12 bases separating them. The germline CDR1 and CDR2 sequences are SGHRS and YFSETQ.

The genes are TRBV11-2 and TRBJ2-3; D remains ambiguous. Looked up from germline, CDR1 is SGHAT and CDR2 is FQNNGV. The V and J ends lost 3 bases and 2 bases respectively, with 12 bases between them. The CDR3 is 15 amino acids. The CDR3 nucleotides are TGTGCCAGCAGCTTCCTTAAGGGATTCACAGATACGCAGTATTTT. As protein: CASSFLKGFTDTQYF.

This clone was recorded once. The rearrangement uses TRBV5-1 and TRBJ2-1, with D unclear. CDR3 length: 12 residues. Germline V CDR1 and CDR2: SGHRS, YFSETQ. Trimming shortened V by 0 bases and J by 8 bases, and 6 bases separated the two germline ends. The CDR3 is CASSLGADEQFF. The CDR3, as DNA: TGCGCCAGCAGCTTGGGGGCCGATGAGCAGTTCTTC. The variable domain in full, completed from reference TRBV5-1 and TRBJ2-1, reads KAGVTQTPRYLIKTRGQQVTLSCSPISGHRSVSWYQQTPGQGLQFLFEYFSETQRNKGNFPGRFSGRQFSNSRSEMNVSTLELGDSALYLCASSLGADEQFFGPGTRLTVL.

CDR3: CASSLGTRFNEQFF. Written as DNA, the CDR3 is TGTGCCAGCAGCTTAGGGACTAGATTTAATGAGCAGTTCTTC. The rearrangement uses TRBV7-2 and TRBJ2-1; 7 bases align to TRBD2. Germline values: CDR1 SGHTA, CDR2 FQGNSA. With 1 base clipped from V and 7 bases from J, the junction kept 4 bases outside the gene matches. CDR3 length equals 14 residues.

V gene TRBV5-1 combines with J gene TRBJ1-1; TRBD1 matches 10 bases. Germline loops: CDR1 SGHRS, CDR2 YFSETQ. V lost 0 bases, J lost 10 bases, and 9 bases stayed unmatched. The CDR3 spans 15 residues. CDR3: CASSLAGQGNRGAFF. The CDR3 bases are TGCGCCAGCAGCTTGGCGGGACAGGGGAACCGAGGAGCTTTCTTT.

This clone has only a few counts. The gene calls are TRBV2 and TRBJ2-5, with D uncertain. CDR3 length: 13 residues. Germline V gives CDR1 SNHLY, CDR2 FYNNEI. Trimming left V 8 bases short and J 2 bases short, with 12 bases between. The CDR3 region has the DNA TGTGCCAGCGTTAGGACCGCACAAGAGACCCAGTACTTC. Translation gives CASVRTAQETQYF.

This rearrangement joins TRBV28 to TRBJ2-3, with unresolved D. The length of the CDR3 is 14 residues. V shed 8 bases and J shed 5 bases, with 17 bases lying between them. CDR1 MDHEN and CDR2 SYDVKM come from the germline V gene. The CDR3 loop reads CASHPGRPRDTQYF. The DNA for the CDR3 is TGTGCCAGCCATCCAGGACGCCCCAGAGATACGCAGTATTTT.

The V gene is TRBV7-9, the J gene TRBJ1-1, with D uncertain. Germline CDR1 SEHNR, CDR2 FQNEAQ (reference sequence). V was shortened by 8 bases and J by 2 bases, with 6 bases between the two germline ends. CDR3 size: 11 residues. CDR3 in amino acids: CASGLNTEAFF. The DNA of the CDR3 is TGTGCCAGCGGGCTAAACACTGAAGCTTTCTTT.

CDR3 in DNA: TGTGCCAGCAGTTACAAAGGTTTTCGAAACTATGGCTACACCTTC. Its translation is CASSYKGFRNYGYTF. The chain uses TRBV6-5 and TRBJ1-2, with no clear D. V lost 2 bases and J 2 bases, leaving 12 bases between the germline ends. Per germline, CDR1 MNHEY and CDR2 SVGAGI. The CDR3 length is 15 residues.

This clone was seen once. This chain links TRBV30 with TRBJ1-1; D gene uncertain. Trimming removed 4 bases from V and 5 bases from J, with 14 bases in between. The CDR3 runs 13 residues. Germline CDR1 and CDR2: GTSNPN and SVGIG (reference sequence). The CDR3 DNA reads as TGTGCCTGGATCTGGGCCCAGAGGACTGAAGCTTTCTTT. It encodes CAWIWAQRTEAFF.

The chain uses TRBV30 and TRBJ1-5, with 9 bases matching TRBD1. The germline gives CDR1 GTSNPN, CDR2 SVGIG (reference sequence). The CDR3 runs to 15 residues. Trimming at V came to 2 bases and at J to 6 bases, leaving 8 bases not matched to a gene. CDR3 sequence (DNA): TGTGCCTGGAGTCGGGACAGGGTTGGCGGTCAGCCCCAGCATTTT. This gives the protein CAWSRDRVGGQPQHF.

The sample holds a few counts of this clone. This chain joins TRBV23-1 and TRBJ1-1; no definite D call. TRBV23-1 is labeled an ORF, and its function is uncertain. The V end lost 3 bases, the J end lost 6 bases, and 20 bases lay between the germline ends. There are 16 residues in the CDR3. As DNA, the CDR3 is TGCGCCAGCAGTCATACCGTTAGGCCCTATCAAGCTGAAGCTTTCTTT. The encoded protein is CASSHTVRPYQAEAFF.

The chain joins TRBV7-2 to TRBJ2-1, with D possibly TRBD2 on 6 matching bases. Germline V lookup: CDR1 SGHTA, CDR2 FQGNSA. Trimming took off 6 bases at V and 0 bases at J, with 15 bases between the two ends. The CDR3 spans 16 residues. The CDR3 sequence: CASSPGLRSSYNEQFF. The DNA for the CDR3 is TGTGCCAGCAGTCCGGGACTTCGAAGCTCCTACAATGAGCAGTTCTTC.

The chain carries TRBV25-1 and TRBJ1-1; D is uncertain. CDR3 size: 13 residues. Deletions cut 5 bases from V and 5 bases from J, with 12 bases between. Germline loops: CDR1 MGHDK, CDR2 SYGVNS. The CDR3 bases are TGTGCCAGCAGTCCCCAGACCGTAACTGAAGCTTTCTTT. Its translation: CASSPQTVTEAFF.

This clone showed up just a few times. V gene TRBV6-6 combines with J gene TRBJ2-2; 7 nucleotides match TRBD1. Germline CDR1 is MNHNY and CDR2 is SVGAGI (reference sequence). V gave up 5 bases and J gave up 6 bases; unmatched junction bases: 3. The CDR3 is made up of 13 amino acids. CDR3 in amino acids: CASSQGVSGELFF. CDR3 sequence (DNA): TGTGCCAGCAGTCAGGGGGTTTCCGGGGAGCTGTTTTTT.

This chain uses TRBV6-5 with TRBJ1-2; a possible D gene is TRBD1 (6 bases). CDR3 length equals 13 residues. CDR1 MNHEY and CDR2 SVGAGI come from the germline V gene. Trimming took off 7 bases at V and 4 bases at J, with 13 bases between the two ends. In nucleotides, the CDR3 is TGTGCCAGCAAACAAACAGGGTCCTATGGCTACACCTTC. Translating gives CASKQTGSYGYTF.

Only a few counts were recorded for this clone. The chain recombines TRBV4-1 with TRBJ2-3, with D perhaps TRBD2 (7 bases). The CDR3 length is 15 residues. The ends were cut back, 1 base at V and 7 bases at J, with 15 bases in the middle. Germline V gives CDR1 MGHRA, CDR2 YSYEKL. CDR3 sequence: CASSQGGGRFNTQYF. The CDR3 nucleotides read TGCGCCAGCAGCCAAGGGGGGGGCAGGTTCAATACGCAGTATTTT.

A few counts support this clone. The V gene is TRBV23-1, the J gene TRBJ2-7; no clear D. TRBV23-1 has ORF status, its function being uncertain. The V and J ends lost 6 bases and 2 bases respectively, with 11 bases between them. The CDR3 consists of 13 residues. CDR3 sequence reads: CASSPTTPYEQYF. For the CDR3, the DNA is TGCGCCAGCAGCCCTACGACTCCCTACGAGCAGTACTTC.

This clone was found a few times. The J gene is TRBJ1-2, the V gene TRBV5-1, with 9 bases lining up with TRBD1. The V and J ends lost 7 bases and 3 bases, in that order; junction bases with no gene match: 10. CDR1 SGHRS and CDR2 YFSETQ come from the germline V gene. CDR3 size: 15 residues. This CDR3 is CASSGQGPMDYGYTF. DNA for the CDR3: TGCGCCAGCTCCGGACAGGGGCCGATGGACTATGGCTACACCTTC.

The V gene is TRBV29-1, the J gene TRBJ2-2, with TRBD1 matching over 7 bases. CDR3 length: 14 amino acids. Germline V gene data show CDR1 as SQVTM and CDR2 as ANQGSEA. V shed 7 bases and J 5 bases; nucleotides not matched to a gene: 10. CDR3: CSASPGTATGELFF. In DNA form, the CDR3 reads TGCAGCGCGTCACCGGGGACAGCTACCGGGGAGCTGTTTTTT.

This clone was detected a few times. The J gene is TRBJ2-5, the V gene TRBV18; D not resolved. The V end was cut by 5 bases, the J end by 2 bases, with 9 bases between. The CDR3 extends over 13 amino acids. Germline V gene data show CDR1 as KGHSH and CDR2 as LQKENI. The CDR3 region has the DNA TGTGCCAGCTCAGCCCGGATGCAAGAGACCCAGTACTTC. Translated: CASSARMQETQYF.

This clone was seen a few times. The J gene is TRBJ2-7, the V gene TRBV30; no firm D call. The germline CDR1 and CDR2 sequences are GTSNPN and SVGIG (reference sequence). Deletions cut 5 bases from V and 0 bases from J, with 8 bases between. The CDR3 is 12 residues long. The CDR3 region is CAWAVSSYEQYF. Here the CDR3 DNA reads TGTGCCTGGGCAGTGAGCTCCTACGAGCAGTACTTC.